These 8 T cell receptor beta chains originate from one sample sequenced in a study of naive and memory T cell subsets. Specified treatment: skin biopsy from PPD injection site in Mantoux-positive individual. Cells were not sorted; total RNA input targeted roughly 1 to 1000 ng. Blood and skin TCR RNA was reverse transcribed with alpha and beta constant primers. TCRdb reprocessed the UMI-ligation and nested PCR reads via MiXCR and lists one record per CDR3 protein. The data hold approximately 20,000 distinct CDR3 sequences, with more than 9% observed a single time. Specimen: skin, collected from a tuberculin skin test site. All receptors derive from an adult in good health.

This clonotype was picked up many times. The rearrangement joins TRBV7-9 to TRBJ2-2, with 9 bases lining up with TRBD2. The ends lost 4 bases at V and 6 bases at J; junction bases unmatched: 9. Per the germline V gene, CDR1 is SEHNR and CDR2 is FQNEAQ (reference sequence). The CDR3 consists of 16 residues. The CDR3 bases are TGTGCCAGCAGCTATGTGCCGGGACTAGCTCCCGGGGAGCTGTTTTTT. Translating it yields CASSYVPGLAPGELFF.

This rearrangement joins TRBV7-8 to TRBJ2-7; 8 nucleotides align to TRBD1. The germline V gene encodes CDR1 SGHVS and CDR2 FQNEAQ. The CDR3 sequence is 16 residues long. With V trimmed by 5 bases and J by 3 bases, 12 bases remained unmatched. CDR3 region: CASSPNAGTGIYEQYF. In DNA, the CDR3 is TGTGCCAGCAGCCCCAATGCCGGGACAGGAATCTACGAGCAGTACTTC.

This clonotype was observed many times. This chain connects TRBV24-1 to TRBJ2-3, with TRBD1 matching over 7 bases. With V trimmed by 7 bases and J by 4 bases, 4 bases remained unmatched. This CDR3 has 13 residues. In germline, CDR1 is KGHDR, CDR2 SFDVKD. CDR3 amino acids: CATRGGISDTQYF. In DNA, the CDR3 is TGTGCCACCAGAGGGGGCATTTCAGATACGCAGTATTTT.

J is TRBJ2-7 and V is TRBV14; 7 positions match TRBD1. CDR1 is SGHDN and CDR2 is FVKESK in the germline V gene. The CDR3 consists of 15 residues. The V and J ends lost 1 base and 4 bases, in that order; junction bases with no gene match: 7. CDR3 in amino acids: CASSQATGWAYEQYF. The DNA for the CDR3 is TGTGCCAGCAGCCAAGCGACAGGGTGGGCATACGAGCAGTACTTC.

This clonotype was counted ten times or more. V is TRBV7-2 and J is TRBJ2-7; possibly TRBD2 for D (7 bases). The V gene lost 3 bases and the J gene lost 6 bases, with 12 bases spanning the gap. This CDR3 spans 13 amino acids. Per the germline V gene, CDR1 is SGHTA and CDR2 is FQGNSA. The CDR3 here is CASSFRGAPEQYF. The CDR3 nucleotides read TGTGCCAGCAGCTTTCGGGGGGCCCCCGAGCAGTACTTC.

This clonotype was recorded a few times. In DNA form, the CDR3 reads TGTGCCAGCAGCTTTCGGAGGGGACAGGGGTACACCGGGGAGCTGTTTTTT. This translates into CASSFRRGQGYTGELFF. The chain uses TRBV7-9 and TRBJ2-2; 10 nucleotides align to TRBD1. Germline V gives CDR1 SEHNR, CDR2 FQNEAQ (reference sequence). V trimming: 3 bases; J trimming: 3 bases; junction bases outside the gene matches: 7. This CDR3 comprises 17 residues.

This clonotype was recorded many times. This sequence joins TRBV20-1 and TRBJ2-1; 9 bases align to TRBD2. With 0 bases clipped from V and 3 bases from J, the junction kept 6 bases outside the gene matches. Germline values: CDR1 DFQATT, CDR2 SNEGSKA (reference sequence). The CDR3 extends over 16 amino acids. CDR3: CSARDLGGGVYNEQFF. Written as DNA, the CDR3 is TGCAGTGCTAGAGATCTTGGCGGGGGGGTCTACAATGAGCAGTTCTTC.

This clonotype was counted between two and nine times. The CDR3 region has the DNA TGTGCCAGCAGTTTCCTTGGGCAGGGGCACTCCTACGAGCAGTACTTC. Translated: CASSFLGQGHSYEQYF. The chain carries TRBV12-3 or TRBV12-4 and TRBJ2-7, with a weak D call TRBD1 (6 bases). Trimming cost V 3 bases and J 0 bases, with 15 bases left between them. The length of the CDR3 is 16 residues.